A selection of T cell receptor beta chains follows, all from one sample in a study of identical twins. TCRdb ran MiXCR on the 5' RACE reads and lists one entry per CDR3 protein. The table shows some 900,000 distinct CDR3 sequences, with roughly an eighth occurring only once. These data were also reused for a study on yellow fever vaccine responses in identical twins.

Sequencing used PBMCs. These TCRs come from a woman between 18 and 29 years old in good health. Each CDR3 is given with its conserved first and last residue. Each record gives: D gene, V gene, clone size, J gene, CDR3 DNA, CDR3 protein. A D gene is named only where the DNA matches it firmly. Some rows have no size entry. The others give once, few or many, or a class for an expanded clone.

TRBD2	TRBV28	-	TRBJ2-5	TGTGCCACCAAAAAGCCCGCGGGGGGGCCAGTAGAGACCCAGTACTTC	CATKKPAGGPVETQYF
-	TRBV18	many	TRBJ2-1	TGTGCCAGCTCACGCGCAGGTTCCTACAATGAGCAGTTCTTC	CASSRAGSYNEQFF
-	TRBV20-1	few	TRBJ1-2	TGCAGTGCTTTGCCTCTGGGGAGGGATGGCTACACCTTC	CSALPLGRDGYTF
-	TRBV7-9	-	TRBJ2-3	TGTGCCAGCAGCTTAAGTACGCAGTATTTT	CASSLSTQYF
-	TRBV20-1	many	TRBJ1-2	TGCAGTGCTAGAGATGGCACAGTTTATGGCTACACCTTC	CSARDGTVYGYTF
-	TRBV6-1	few	TRBJ2-1	TGTGCCAGCAGTGACCCCGGGGGGCCGTACAATGAGCAGTTCTTC	CASSDPGGPYNEQFF
TRBD2	TRBV25-1	-	TRBJ2-4	TGTGCCAGCGGACTAGCGGGAACGGACATTCAGTACTTC	CASGLAGTDIQYF
-	TRBV20-1	-	TRBJ2-2	TGCAGTGCTAGAGGGGCTAGCGTGAACACCGGGGAGCTGTTTTTT	CSARGASVNTGELFF
TRBD2	TRBV7-9	many	TRBJ2-3	TGTGCCAGCAGCAACGCGGGGGGGAGCACAGATACGCAGTATTTT	CASSNAGGSTDTQYF
-	TRBV12-3/TRBV12-4	many	TRBJ2-1	TGCGCCAGCAGCTTGGGTCTCGTAAATGAGCAGTTCTTC	CASSLGLVNEQFF
-	TRBV12-3/TRBV12-4	many	TRBJ1-1	TGTGCCAGCAGTTCTATGACACCTGAAGCTTTCTTT	CASSSMTPEAFF
-	TRBV2	-	TRBJ2-5	TGTGCCAGCAGTGCAGGGGAGTTTCAAGAGACCCAGTACTTC	CASSAGEFQETQYF
TRBD2	TRBV7-3	few	TRBJ2-1	TGTGCCAGCAGCGCGTCTAGCGGGAATTACAATGAGCAGTTCTTC	CASSASSGNYNEQFF
-	TRBV11-2	few	TRBJ2-7	TGTGCCAGCAGCTTCCCCGGGCGACGCGCGGCCGAGCAGTACTTC	CASSFPGRRAAEQYF
TRBD2	TRBV29-1	many	TRBJ2-2	TGCAGCGTTCAACCTACTAGCGGGGGAGTTTTCGGCACCGGGGAGCTGTTTTTT	CSVQPTSGGVFGTGELFF
-	TRBV5-1	many	TRBJ1-1	TGCGCCAGCAGCTTGGTCGGCAGGACACATGAAGCTTTCTTT	CASSLVGRTHEAFF
-	TRBV6-5	many	TRBJ1-2	TGTGCCAGCAGTTACGGCGATTCGAAAAGTGGCTACACCTTC	CASSYGDSKSGYTF
TRBD1	TRBV18	-	TRBJ2-7	TGTGCCAGCTCACCATACAGGGGCCTCTACGAGCAGTACTTC	CASSPYRGLYEQYF
-	TRBV10-3	few	TRBJ1-5	TGTGCCATCAGTGAGTCCAGGATGCTTGGTCAGCCCCAGCATTTT	CAISESRMLGQPQHF
TRBD1	TRBV9	-	TRBJ2-2	TGTGCCAGCAGCGTTGGACAGGGGTTCGCCGGGGAGCTGTTTTTT	CASSVGQGFAGELFF
-	TRBV7-2	few	TRBJ2-7	TGTGCCAGCAGCTTAGAGGGACGGAACTACGAGCAGTACTTC	CASSLEGRNYEQYF
TRBD2	TRBV4-2	-	TRBJ2-5	TGTGCCAGCAGCCACAGTAGCGGGGGGGCAGATGAGACCCAGTACTTC	CASSHSSGGADETQYF
TRBD2	TRBV11-2	many	TRBJ2-5	TGTGCCAGCAGCTCCCGACTAGCGGGACAAGAGACCCAGTACTTC	CASSSRLAGQETQYF
-	TRBV12-3/TRBV12-4	few	TRBJ1-1	TGTGCCAGCAGACCAGGAGTGGGCACTGAAGCTTTCTTT	CASRPGVGTEAFF
TRBD1	TRBV5-1	-	TRBJ2-2	TGCGCCAGCAAACAGGGGAAGAACACCGGGGAGCTGTTTTTT	CASKQGKNTGELFF
TRBD1	TRBV15	few	TRBJ1-5	TGTGCCACCAGCTTCGGACAGGGGAATCAGCCCCAGCATTTT	CATSFGQGNQPQHF
TRBD1	TRBV2	few	TRBJ1-1	TGTGCCAGCAGTAACTCGGGACAGCTGAACACTGAAGCTTTCTTT	CASSNSGQLNTEAFF
-	TRBV28	-	TRBJ2-5	TGTGCCAGCAGTGGTCGGGGGGCGCAAGAGACCCAGTACTTC	CASSGRGAQETQYF
-	TRBV7-2	-	TRBJ2-2	TGTGCCAGCAGCTCCCCCGTGGGTTCCCGGGAGCTGTTTTTT	CASSSPVGSRELFF
-	TRBV10-3	-	TRBJ1-4	TGTGCCACCCTCGCGGGGGTGCCTAATGAAAAACTGTTTTTT	CATLAGVPNEKLFF
TRBD2	TRBV6-5	-	TRBJ2-5	TGTGCCAGCAGTTATGTGGGGGGGCAAGAGACCCAGTACTTC	CASSYVGGQETQYF
-	TRBV20-1	few	TRBJ2-5	TGCAGTGCTAGAAGGGACGTCCAAGAGACCCAGTACTTC	CSARRDVQETQYF